This T cell receptor (beta chain) appears in the sequencing data of a study of blood T cell repertoires in COVID-19. Study overall: In each case, the material was cDNA or gDNA derived from T cells, B-cell-depleted T cells, or PBMCs.

Assay used: immunoSEQ multiplex PCR; TCRdb lists only in-frame clones, some missing. The table lists approximately 14,000 clones, approximately 83% of them singletons. Germline loops: CDR1 MNHEY, CDR2 SMNVEV (reference sequence). CDR3 size: 14 residues. Deletions cut 5 bases from V and 4 bases from J, with 11 bases between. The source of this sequence is a human donor in a cohort sampled during active COVID-19. This chain connects TRBV27 to TRBJ2-2; D is unresolved. What was sequenced was peripheral blood. The CDR3 DNA reads as TGTGCCAGCAGTCCACTAACACTCACCGGGGAGCTGTTTTTT. Its translation: CASSPLTLTGELFF.